This T cell receptor beta chain was identified during a study of vaccination and CD4 T cells after COVID-19. The Oncomine TCR Beta short-read assay sequenced DNA from cultured CD4+ T cells. Researchers extracted genomic DNA from CD4+ T cells that had been cultured. TCRdb used MiXCR to reprocess the PCR reads, holding one entry per CDR3 protein. The sample holds over 7,500 distinct CDR3 sequences, about 34% seen once. There are 13 residues in the CDR3. The ends were cut back, 8 bases at V and 0 bases at J, with 9 bases in the middle. About this clonotype: The antigen is not known.

Regarding treatment: approximately 9-day PBMC culture with coronavirus spike peptide pools or control peptides (ViraFEST assay). The unexposed donor gave CD4+ T cells before the COVID-19 pandemic (2011-2018). Material for sequencing was CD4+ T cells from blood, cultured in vitro. The receptor was isolated from a human donor in good health. This chain joins TRBV12-3 or TRBV12-4 and TRBJ2-3; weak D call: TRBD2 (6 bases). The CDR3 DNA sequence: TGTGCCAGCGGACTAACTAGCACAGATACGCAGTATTTT. This translates into CASGLTSTDTQYF.